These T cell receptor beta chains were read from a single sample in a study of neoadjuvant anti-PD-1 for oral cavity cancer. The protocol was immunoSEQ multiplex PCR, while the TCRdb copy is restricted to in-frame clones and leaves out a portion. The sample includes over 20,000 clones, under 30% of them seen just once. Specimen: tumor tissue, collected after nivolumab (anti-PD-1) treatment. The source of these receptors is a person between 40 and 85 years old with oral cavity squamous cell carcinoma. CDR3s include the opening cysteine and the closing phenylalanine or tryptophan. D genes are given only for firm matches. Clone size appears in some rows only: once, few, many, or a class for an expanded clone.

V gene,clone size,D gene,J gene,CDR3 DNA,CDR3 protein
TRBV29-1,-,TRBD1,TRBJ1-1,TGCAGCATTCAGAGGGACAGGGACACTGAAGCTTTCTTT,CSIQRDRDTEAFF
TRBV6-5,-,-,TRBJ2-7,TGTGCCAGCAGTTACGGCCGGAGGGGCCCAGAGCAGTACTTC,CASSYGRRGPEQYF
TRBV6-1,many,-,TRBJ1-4,TGTGCCAGCAGTGATGGGGGGGCTAATGAAAAACTGTTTTTT,CASSDGGANEKLFF
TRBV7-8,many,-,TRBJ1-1,TGTGCCAGCAGATTTGGAGTGAACACTGAAGCTTTCTTT,CASRFGVNTEAFF
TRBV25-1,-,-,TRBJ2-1,TGTGCCAGCAGAGTTTCACGGGATACTGAGCAGTTCTTC,CASRVSRDTEQFF
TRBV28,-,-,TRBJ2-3,TGTGCCAGCAGTTATAAGATTTCAGATACGCAGTATTTT,CASSYKISDTQYF
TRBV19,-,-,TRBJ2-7,TGTGCCAGTAGTATGCCCAGCTCCTACGAGCAGTACTTC,CASSMPSSYEQYF
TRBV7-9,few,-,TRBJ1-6,TGTGCCAGCAGCTTACGGGACCCAAATTCACCCCTCCACTTT,CASSLRDPNSPLHF
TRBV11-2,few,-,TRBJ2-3,TGTGCCAGCAGCTTAGGTACTCCCAGGGATACGCAGTATTTT,CASSLGTPRDTQYF
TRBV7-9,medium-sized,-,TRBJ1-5,TGTGCCAGCAGCTTAGGCAGGGACGGTCAGCCCCAGCATTTT,CASSLGRDGQPQHF
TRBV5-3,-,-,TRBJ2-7,TGTGCCAGAAGCTTGGTTAGGGTGACCGCCTACGAGCAGTACTTC,CARSLVRVTAYEQYF
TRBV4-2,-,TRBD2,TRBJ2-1,TGTGCCAGCAGCCAAGATCGGGGTAGCGGGGGGGGTGAGCAGTTCTTC,CASSQDRGSGGGEQFF